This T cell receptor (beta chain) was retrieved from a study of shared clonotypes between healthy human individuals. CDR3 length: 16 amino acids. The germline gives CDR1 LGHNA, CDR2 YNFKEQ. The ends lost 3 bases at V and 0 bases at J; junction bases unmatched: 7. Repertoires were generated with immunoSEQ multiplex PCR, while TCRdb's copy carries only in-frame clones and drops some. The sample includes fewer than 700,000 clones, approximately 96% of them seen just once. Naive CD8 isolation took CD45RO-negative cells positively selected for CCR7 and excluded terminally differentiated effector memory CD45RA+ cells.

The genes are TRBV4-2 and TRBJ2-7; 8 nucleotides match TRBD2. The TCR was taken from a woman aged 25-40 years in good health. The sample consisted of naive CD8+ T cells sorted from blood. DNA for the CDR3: TGTGCCAGCAGCCAGGGACTAGTTCTAGGCTCCTACGAGCAGTACTTC. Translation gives CASSQGLVLGSYEQYF.